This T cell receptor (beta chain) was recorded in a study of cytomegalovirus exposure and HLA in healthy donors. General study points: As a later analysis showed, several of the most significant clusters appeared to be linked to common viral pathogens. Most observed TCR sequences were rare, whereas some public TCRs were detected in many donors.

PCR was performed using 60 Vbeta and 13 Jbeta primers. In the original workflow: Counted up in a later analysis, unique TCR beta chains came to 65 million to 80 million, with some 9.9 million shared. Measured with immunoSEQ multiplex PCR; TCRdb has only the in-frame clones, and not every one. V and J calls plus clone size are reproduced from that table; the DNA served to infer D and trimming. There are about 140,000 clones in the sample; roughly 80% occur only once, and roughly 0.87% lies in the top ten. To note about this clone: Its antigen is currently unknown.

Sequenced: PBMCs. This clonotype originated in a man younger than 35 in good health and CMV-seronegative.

The CDR3 bases are TGCGCCAGCAGCTTGTCAGGGGCACATGGCTACACCTTC. Translation: CASSLSGAHGYTF. This chain uses TRBV5-1 with TRBJ1-2; possibly TRBD1 for D (6 bases). Germline V CDR1 and CDR2: SGHRS, YFSETQ. The ends were cut back, 1 base at V and 6 bases at J, with 10 bases in the middle. The CDR3 is made up of 13 amino acids.